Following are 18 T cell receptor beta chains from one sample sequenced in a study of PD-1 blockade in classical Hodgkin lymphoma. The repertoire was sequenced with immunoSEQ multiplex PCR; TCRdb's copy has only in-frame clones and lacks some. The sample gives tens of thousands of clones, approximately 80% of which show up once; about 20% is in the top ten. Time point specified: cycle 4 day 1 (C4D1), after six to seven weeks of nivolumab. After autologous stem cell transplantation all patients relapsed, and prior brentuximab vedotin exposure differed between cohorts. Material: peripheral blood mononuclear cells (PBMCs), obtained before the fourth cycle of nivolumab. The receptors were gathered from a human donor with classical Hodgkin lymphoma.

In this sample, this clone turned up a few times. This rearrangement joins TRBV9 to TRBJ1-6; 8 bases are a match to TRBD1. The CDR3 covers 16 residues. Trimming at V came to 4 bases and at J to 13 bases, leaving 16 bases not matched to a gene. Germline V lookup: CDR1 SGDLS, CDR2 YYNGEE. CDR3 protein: CASSTHDRGGHTPLHF. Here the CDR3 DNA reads TGTGCCAGCAGCACCCACGACAGGGGCGGGCATACCCCCCTCCACTTT.

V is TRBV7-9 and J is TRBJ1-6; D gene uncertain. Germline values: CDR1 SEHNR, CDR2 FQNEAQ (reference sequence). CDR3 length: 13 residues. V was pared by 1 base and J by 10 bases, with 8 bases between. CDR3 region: CASSLDGGSPLHF. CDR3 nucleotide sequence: TGTGCCAGCAGCTTAGACGGAGGATCACCCCTCCACTTT. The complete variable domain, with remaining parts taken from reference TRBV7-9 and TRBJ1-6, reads DTGVSQNPRHKITKRGQNVTFRCDPISEHNRLYWYRQTLGQGPEFLTYFQNEAQLEKSRLLSDRFSAERPKGSFSTLEIQRTEQGDSAMYLCASSLDGGSPLHFGNGTRLTVT.

The CDR3 bases are TGCAGTGCCCGCCCTGCGGATACGCAGTATTTT. Its protein product is CSARPADTQYF. J is TRBJ2-3 and V is TRBV20-1; D is undetermined. V shed 6 bases and J shed 6 bases, with 10 bases lying between them. The CDR3 length is 11 residues. Germline lookup yields CDR1 DFQATT and CDR2 SNEGSKA (reference sequence).

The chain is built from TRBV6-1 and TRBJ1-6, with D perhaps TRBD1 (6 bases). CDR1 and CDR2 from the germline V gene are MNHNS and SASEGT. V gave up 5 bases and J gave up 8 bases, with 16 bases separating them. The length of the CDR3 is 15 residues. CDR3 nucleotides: TGTGCCAGCAGTCCCCGGACAGCCGTGGATTCACCCCTCCACTTT. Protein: CASSPRTAVDSPLHF.

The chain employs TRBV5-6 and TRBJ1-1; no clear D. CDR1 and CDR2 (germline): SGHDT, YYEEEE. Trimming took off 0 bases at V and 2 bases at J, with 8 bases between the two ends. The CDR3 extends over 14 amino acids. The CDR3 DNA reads TGTGCCAGCAGCTTGGCCTTCAGCAACACTGAAGCTTTCTTT. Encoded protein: CASSLAFSNTEAFF.

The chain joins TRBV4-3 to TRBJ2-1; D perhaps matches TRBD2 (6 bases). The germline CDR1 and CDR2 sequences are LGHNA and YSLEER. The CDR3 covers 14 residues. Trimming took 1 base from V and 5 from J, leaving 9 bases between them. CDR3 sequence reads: CASSQVGGNNEQFF. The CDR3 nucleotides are TGCGCCAGCAGCCAAGTGGGGGGAAACAATGAGCAGTTCTTC.

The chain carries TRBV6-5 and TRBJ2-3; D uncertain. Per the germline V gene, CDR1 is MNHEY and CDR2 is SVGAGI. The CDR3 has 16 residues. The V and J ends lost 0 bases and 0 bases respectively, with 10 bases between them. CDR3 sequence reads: CASSYSPGQSTDTQYF. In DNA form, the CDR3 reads TGTGCCAGCAGTTACTCGCCAGGCCAAAGCACAGATACGCAGTATTTT.

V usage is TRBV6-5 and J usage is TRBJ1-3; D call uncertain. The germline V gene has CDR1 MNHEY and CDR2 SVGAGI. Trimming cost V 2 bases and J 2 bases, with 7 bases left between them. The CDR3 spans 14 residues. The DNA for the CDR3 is TGTGCCAGCAGTTACGAGGGTCCTGGAAACACCATATATTTT. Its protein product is CASSYEGPGNTIYF.

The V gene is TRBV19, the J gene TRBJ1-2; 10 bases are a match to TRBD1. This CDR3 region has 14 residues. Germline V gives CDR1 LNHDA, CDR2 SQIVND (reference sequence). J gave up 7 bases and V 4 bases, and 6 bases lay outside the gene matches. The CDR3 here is CASSTGQGTLGYTF. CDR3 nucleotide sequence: TGTGCCAGTAGTACGGGACAGGGGACTCTTGGCTACACCTTC.

CDR3 protein: CASSPGTANTGELFF. CDR3 DNA sequence: TGTGCCAGCAGTCCTGGGACAGCGAACACCGGGGAGCTGTTTTTT. The V gene is TRBV6-6, the J gene TRBJ2-2, with 7 nucleotides matching TRBD1. V shed 5 bases and J 0 bases; nucleotides not matched to a gene: 3. Germline lookup yields CDR1 MNHNY and CDR2 SVGAGI (reference sequence). This CDR3 comprises 15 residues.

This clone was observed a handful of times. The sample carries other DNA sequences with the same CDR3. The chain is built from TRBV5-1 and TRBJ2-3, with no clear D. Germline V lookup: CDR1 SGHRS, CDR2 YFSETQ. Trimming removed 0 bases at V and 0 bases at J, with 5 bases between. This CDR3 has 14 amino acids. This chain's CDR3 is CASSLGGSTDTQYF. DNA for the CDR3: TGCGCCAGCAGCTTGGGCGGTAGCACAGATACGCAGTATTTT.

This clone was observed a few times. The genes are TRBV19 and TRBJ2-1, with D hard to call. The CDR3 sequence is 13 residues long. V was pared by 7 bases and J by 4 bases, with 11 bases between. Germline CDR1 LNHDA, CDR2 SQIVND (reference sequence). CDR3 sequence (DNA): TGTGCCAGTACAGGCAGCGCATACAATGAGCAGTTCTTC. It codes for CASTGSAYNEQFF.

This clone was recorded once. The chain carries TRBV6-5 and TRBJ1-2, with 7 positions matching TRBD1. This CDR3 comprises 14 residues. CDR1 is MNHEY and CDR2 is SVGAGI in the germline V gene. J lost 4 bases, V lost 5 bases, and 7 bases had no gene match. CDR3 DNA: TGTGCCAGCAGTAACGGGGACAGTTTCTATGGCTACACCTTC. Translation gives CASSNGDSFYGYTF.

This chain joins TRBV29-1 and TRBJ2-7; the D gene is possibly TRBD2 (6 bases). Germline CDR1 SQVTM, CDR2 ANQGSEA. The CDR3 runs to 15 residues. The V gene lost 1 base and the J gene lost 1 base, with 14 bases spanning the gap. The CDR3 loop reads CSVEGGPGTSYEQYF. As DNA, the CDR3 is TGCAGCGTTGAAGGGGGACCGGGGACTTCCTACGAGCAGTACTTC.

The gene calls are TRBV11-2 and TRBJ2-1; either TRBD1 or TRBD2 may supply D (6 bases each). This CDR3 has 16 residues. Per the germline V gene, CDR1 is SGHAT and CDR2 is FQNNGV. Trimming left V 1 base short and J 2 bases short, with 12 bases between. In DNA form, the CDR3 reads TGTGCCAGCAGCTTAGCCCCGGGGGCAGCCTACAATGAGCAGTTCTTC. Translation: CASSLAPGAAYNEQFF.

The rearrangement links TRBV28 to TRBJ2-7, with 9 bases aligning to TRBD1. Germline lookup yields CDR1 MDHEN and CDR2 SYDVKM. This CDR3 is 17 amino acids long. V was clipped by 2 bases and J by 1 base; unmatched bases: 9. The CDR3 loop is CASSLMSGQGISYEQYF. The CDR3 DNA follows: TGTGCCAGCAGTTTAATGTCTGGACAGGGGATTTCCTACGAGCAGTACTTC.

DNA for the CDR3: TGTGCCAGCTCACCACAGGATAACACCATATATTTT. Translation: CASSPQDNTIYF. The chain employs TRBV18 and TRBJ1-3; D uncertain. Germline V gives CDR1 KGHSH, CDR2 LQKENI. Trimming cost V 1 base and J 7 bases, with 5 bases left between them. This CDR3 comprises 12 residues.

CDR3: CAISRGIPNQPQHF. The CDR3 DNA reads TGTGCCATCAGTCGGGGCATTCCCAATCAGCCCCAGCATTTT. This chain joins TRBV10-3 and TRBJ1-5; tentative D call: TRBD1 (5 bases). CDR3 length: 14 residues. CDR1 ENHRY and CDR2 SYGVKD come from the germline V gene. Deletions cut 5 bases from V and 3 bases from J, with 11 bases between.